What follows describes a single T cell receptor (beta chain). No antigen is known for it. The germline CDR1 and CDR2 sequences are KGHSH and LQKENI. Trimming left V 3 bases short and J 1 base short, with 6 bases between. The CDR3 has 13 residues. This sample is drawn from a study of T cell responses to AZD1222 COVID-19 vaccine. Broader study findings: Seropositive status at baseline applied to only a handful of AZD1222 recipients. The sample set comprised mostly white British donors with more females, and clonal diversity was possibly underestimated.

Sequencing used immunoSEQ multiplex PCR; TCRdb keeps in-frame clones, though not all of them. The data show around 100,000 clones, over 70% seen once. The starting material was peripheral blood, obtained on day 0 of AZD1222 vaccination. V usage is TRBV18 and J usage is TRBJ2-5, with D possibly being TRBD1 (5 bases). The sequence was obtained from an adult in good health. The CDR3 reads CASSPDSQETQYF. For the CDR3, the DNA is TGTGCCAGCTCACCCGACAGCCAAGAGACCCAGTACTTC.